Listed below are T cell receptor beta chains from one sample, sequenced in a study of T cell changes during pregnancy in multiple sclerosis. Produced via immunoSEQ multiplex PCR; TCRdb's table is partial and in-frame only. The sample consists of roughly 40,000 clones, almost 95% of them appearing once. The sequenced sample was CD4+ T cells from peripheral blood mononuclear cells, obtained before pregnancy. These receptors all stem from a female donor with multiple sclerosis, enrolled in a pregnancy study. Each CDR3 is given with its conserved first and last residue. The order of the fields is clone size, V gene, D gene, J gene, CDR3 protein, CDR3 DNA. D genes are given only for firm matches. Clone sizes are given selectively: once, few, many, or a class where the clone is expanded.

few,TRBV27,-,TRBJ2-1,CASSPRGREQFF,TGTGCCAGCAGTCCCAGGGGGAGGGAGCAGTTCTTC
few,TRBV30,-,TRBJ1-1,CAWSLWGGRNTEAFF,TGTGCCTGGAGTCTTTGGGGCGGACGAAACACTGAAGCTTTCTTT
-,TRBV19,TRBD2,TRBJ2-7,CASSMLAGAVYEQYF,TGTGCCAGTAGTATGTTAGCGGGAGCCGTCTACGAGCAGTACTTC
-,TRBV2,TRBD2,TRBJ2-3,CASSALAGGTDTQYF,TGTGCCAGCAGCGCTCTTGCGGGAGGGACAGATACGCAGTATTTT
-,TRBV6-6,-,TRBJ1-5,CASSSYSNQPQHF,TGTGCCAGCAGTTCCTATAGCAATCAGCCCCAGCATTTT
-,TRBV5-1,-,TRBJ2-1,CASSLDRLVNEQFF,TGCGCCAGCAGCTTGGATCGACTAGTCAATGAGCAGTTCTTC
-,TRBV19,TRBD1,TRBJ2-6,CASSIDLTGGGGANVLTF,TGTGCCAGTAGTATAGATCTCACAGGGGGCGGTGGGGCCAACGTCCTGACTTTC
once,TRBV28,TRBD1,TRBJ1-1,CASSLDDRVATEAFF,TGTGCCAGCAGTCTCGATGACAGGGTTGCCACTGAAGCTTTCTTT
-,TRBV4-1,TRBD1,TRBJ2-7,CASSQETGASYEQYF,TGCGCCAGCAGCCAAGAAACAGGGGCGTCCTACGAGCAGTACTTC
-,TRBV11-3,TRBD1,TRBJ2-5,CASSLTGDREETQYF,TGTGCCAGCAGCTTGACAGGGGACAGGGAAGAGACCCAGTACTTC
-,TRBV5-6,-,TRBJ1-1,CASSLGAWGDTEAFF,TGTGCCAGCAGCTTGGGGGCGTGGGGGGACACTGAAGCTTTCTTT
-,TRBV5-1,-,TRBJ1-5,CASSLGGSNQPQHF,TGCGCCAGCAGCTTAGGCGGTAGCAATCAGCCCCAGCATTTT
-,TRBV7-9,-,TRBJ1-5,CATADTGQGNQPQHF,TGTGCCACCGCCGACACCGGGCAGGGAAATCAGCCCCAGCATTTT
-,TRBV27,-,TRBJ2-7,CASTSTVPTGEQYF,TGTGCCAGCACTTCAACGGTCCCAACGGGGGAGCAGTACTTC
-,TRBV6-1,TRBD1,TRBJ1-1,CASSATGGWTEAFF,TGTGCCAGCAGTGCAACAGGGGGCTGGACTGAAGCTTTCTTT
-,TRBV5-6,-,TRBJ1-5,CASSFSFDQPQHF,TGTGCCAGCAGCTTTTCTTTTGATCAGCCCCAGCATTTT
once,TRBV7-5,-,TRBJ1-1,CARSSEGTEAFF,TGTGCCAGAAGCTCCGAGGGCACTGAAGCTTTCTTT
-,TRBV7-2,-,TRBJ2-2,CASSRGTGVGTGELFF,TGTGCCAGCAGCCGCGGGACGGGAGTGGGCACCGGGGAGCTGTTTTTT
-,TRBV10-3,-,TRBJ2-7,CAISPAGSAWEQYF,TGTGCCATCAGCCCCGCTGGTAGCGCGTGGGAGCAGTACTTC
-,TRBV28,TRBD1,TRBJ2-7,CASSLRDRHLYEQYF,TGTGCCAGCAGCCTTAGGGACAGGCACCTCTACGAGCAGTACTTC
-,TRBV11-1,TRBD1,TRBJ2-1,CASSRQGQEDEQFF,TGTGCCAGCAGCCGACAGGGGCAGGAAGATGAGCAGTTCTTC
-,TRBV9,TRBD1,TRBJ1-4,CASSRTGGGDEKLFF,TGTGCCAGCAGCAGGACAGGGGGAGGGGATGAAAAACTGTTTTTT
-,TRBV5-4,-,TRBJ2-7,CASSLGRGRQTYEQYF,TGTGCCAGCAGCTTGGGGCGGGGCCGACAAACCTACGAGCAGTACTTC
-,TRBV29-1,TRBD2,TRBJ2-2,CSCRTSGSNGELFF,TGCAGTTGTCGGACTAGCGGGAGTAACGGGGAGCTGTTTTTT
-,TRBV4-2,TRBD2,TRBJ2-7,CASSQGPTSGNEQYF,TGTGCCAGCAGCCAAGGTCCGACTAGCGGGAATGAGCAGTACTTC
-,TRBV7-9,-,TRBJ1-2,CASSTSKGGVNYGYTF,-
-,TRBV25-1,TRBD2,TRBJ2-7,CASSWSGKAYEQYF,TGTGCCAGCAGTTGGAGCGGGAAGGCCTACGAGCAGTACTTC
-,TRBV11-2,-,TRBJ1-1,CASSSYRDGTEAFF,TGTGCCAGCAGCTCGTACAGGGATGGCACTGAAGCTTTCTTT
-,TRBV5-1,-,TRBJ2-7,CASSPGARGPYEQYF,TGCGCCAGCAGCCCAGGGGCCCGGGGCCCCTACGAGCAGTACTTC
-,TRBV7-2,TRBD1,TRBJ2-6,CASSFPRTGLLGANVLTF,TGTGCCAGCAGCTTCCCCCGGACAGGCTTACTCGGGGCCAACGTCCTGACTTTC
-,TRBV7-2,TRBD1,TRBJ2-7,CASSFSGTGGEQYF,TGTGCCAGCAGCTTCTCCGGGACAGGGGGCGAGCAGTACTTC
-,TRBV19,TRBD1,TRBJ1-1,CASRMTGGVWNTEAFF,TGTGCCAGTAGAATGACAGGGGGCGTATGGAACACTGAAGCTTTCTTT